This is a list of T cell receptor beta chains from one sample in a study of response to subunit inactivated influenza vaccine. TCRdb ran MiXCR on the RT-PCR reads and lists one entry per CDR3 protein. Among about 160,000 distinct CDR3 sequences, about 11% were seen once, and the ten largest hold 9.5% to 15%. Sequenced here: non-naive T cells sorted from PBMCs, sampled about 40 days after vaccination. The receptors stem from a man over 45 who received an inactivated influenza vaccine. Both conserved end residues are part of each CDR3. The order of the fields is CDR3 protein, D gene, V gene. The D gene is left open where the match is weak.

CDR3 protein: CASSSRLNLAGGPVNEQFF
D gene: TRBD2
V gene: TRBV6-5

CDR3 protein: CSARDPRGGTGKLFF
D gene: .
V gene: TRBV20-1

CDR3 protein: CASSLGTSGQYF
D gene: TRBD2
V gene: TRBV11-2

CDR3 protein: CATSPSPQVWGDNEQFF
D gene: .
V gene: TRBV24-1

CDR3 protein: CASSRWAQNEKLFF
D gene: .
V gene: TRBV12-3/TRBV12-4

CDR3 protein: CSARPIRATSNSPLHF
D gene: .
V gene: TRBV20-1

CDR3 protein: CASSQTGINQPQHF
D gene: TRBD1
V gene: TRBV3-1

CDR3 protein: CASSLGGGYYNEQFF
D gene: TRBD2
V gene: TRBV7-9

CDR3 protein: CASSDQGWEETQYF
D gene: .
V gene: TRBV6-1

CDR3 protein: CASSQGWGGGLTEAFF
D gene: .
V gene: TRBV3-1

CDR3 protein: CASSWDRTDTQYF
D gene: TRBD1
V gene: TRBV28

CDR3 protein: CASTLMGRGTEAFF
D gene: .
V gene: TRBV28

CDR3 protein: CASSIDGAYEQYF
D gene: .
V gene: TRBV5-1

CDR3 protein: CASSENNEQFF
D gene: .
V gene: TRBV10-2

CDR3 protein: CASSLDYARETQYF
D gene: .
V gene: TRBV7-8

CDR3 protein: CASSPLSGGAINEQFF
D gene: TRBD2
V gene: TRBV27

CDR3 protein: CSAPLMGAAEQYF
D gene: .
V gene: TRBV20-1

CDR3 protein: CAINPGLAQETQYF
D gene: TRBD2
V gene: TRBV10-3

CDR3 protein: CASSYNPTLGDTIYF
D gene: .
V gene: TRBV6-5

CDR3 protein: CSALGTESYTEAFF
D gene: .
V gene: TRBV20-1

CDR3 protein: CASGGPGGEAFF
D gene: .
V gene: TRBV4-1

CDR3 protein: CASSEGQGNTGELFF
D gene: TRBD1
V gene: TRBV6-4

CDR3 protein: CASSLSGSNSPLHF
D gene: .
V gene: TRBV12-3/TRBV12-4

CDR3 protein: CAISESGVLEKLFF
D gene: .
V gene: TRBV10-3

CDR3 protein: CASSPSGRVEQFF
D gene: TRBD2
V gene: TRBV5-1

CDR3 protein: CASSYPFSGGANTGELFF
D gene: TRBD2
V gene: TRBV6-5

CDR3 protein: CASSEALLGTGGSGANVLTF
D gene: TRBD1
V gene: TRBV2

CDR3 protein: CASSVAGGRHSYEQYF
D gene: .
V gene: TRBV9

CDR3 protein: CSAARGQGEKLFF
D gene: TRBD1
V gene: TRBV20-1

CDR3 protein: CASSQYPGEETQYF
D gene: .
V gene: TRBV14

CDR3 protein: CASSPGGGPWRPTDTQYF
D gene: TRBD2
V gene: TRBV6-2/TRBV6-3

CDR3 protein: CAISESLSGASNTGELFF
D gene: .
V gene: TRBV10-3

CDR3 protein: CASSLADRGYGYTF
D gene: TRBD1
V gene: TRBV3-1

CDR3 protein: CSAKKGGSRYEQYF
D gene: .
V gene: TRBV20-1

CDR3 protein: CASSYRAASTDTQYF
D gene: .
V gene: TRBV6-5

CDR3 protein: CAISDSGTGHNEQFF
D gene: TRBD1
V gene: TRBV10-3

CDR3 protein: CSATGQGNTEAFF
D gene: TRBD1
V gene: TRBV20-1

CDR3 protein: CAWTPGGSYNSPLHF
D gene: .
V gene: TRBV30

CDR3 protein: CASSDRGYNQPQHF
D gene: TRBD1
V gene: TRBV12-3/TRBV12-4

CDR3 protein: CASSPLGEKLFF
D gene: .
V gene: TRBV7-9

CDR3 protein: CASSEVSWGTGGYEQYF
D gene: TRBD1
V gene: TRBV6-1